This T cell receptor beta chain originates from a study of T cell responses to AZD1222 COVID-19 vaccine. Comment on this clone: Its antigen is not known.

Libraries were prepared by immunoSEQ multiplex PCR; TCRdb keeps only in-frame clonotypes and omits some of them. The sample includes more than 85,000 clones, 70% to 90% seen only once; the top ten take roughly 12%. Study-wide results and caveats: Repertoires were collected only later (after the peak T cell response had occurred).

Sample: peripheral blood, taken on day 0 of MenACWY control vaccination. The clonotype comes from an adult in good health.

The CDR3 DNA sequence: TGTGCCAGCAGCGGGAGTGTTTACACCGGGGAGCTGTTTTTT. Amino acids: CASSGSVYTGELFF. The chain recombines TRBV5-4 with TRBJ2-2; perhaps TRBD2 as D (5 bases). The CDR3 sequence is 14 residues long. Trimming removed 4 bases from V and 3 bases from J, with 10 bases in between. Germline-derived CDR1 and CDR2 are SGHNT and YYREEE (reference sequence). Using reference TRBV5-4 and TRBJ2-2 for the parts outside the CDR3, the full variable domain is ETGVTQSPTHLIKTRGQQVTLRCSSQSGHNTVSWYQQALGQGPQFIFQYYREEENGRGNFPPRFSGLQFPNYSSELNVNALELDDSALYLCASSGSVYTGELFFGEGSRLTVL.